The 18 T cell receptor beta chains reported below all come from one sample, sequenced in a study of sequential checkpoint blockade in melanoma. The treatment denotes: randomized to nivolumab then ipilimumab (arm A) or the reverse (arm B). Assay used: immunoSEQ multiplex PCR; TCRdb lists only in-frame clones, some missing. Of around 25,000 clones in the sample, roughly 78% are singletons; the top ten hold more than 9%. The sample in question was CD8+ T cells sorted from blood (inferred from file names), obtained from a patient given nivolumab and ipilimumab in sequence. These receptors came from a human donor with melanoma.

This clone has just one count. This chain connects TRBV6-5 to TRBJ2-3, with 7 bases identical to TRBD2. CDR1 and CDR2 from the germline V gene are MNHEY and SVGAGI. Trimming at V came to 6 bases and at J to 3 bases, leaving 9 bases not matched to a gene. The CDR3 has 15 residues. CDR3 sequence: CASRLSGAGTDTQYF. The CDR3 DNA follows: TGTGCCAGCAGACTCAGCGGGGCTGGGACAGATACGCAGTATTTT.

This chain links TRBV7-3 with TRBJ2-1, with 9 bases fitting TRBD2. Germline CDR1 SGHTA, CDR2 FQGTGA. Trimming removed 2 bases from V and 7 bases from J; junction bases left unmatched: 9. CDR3 length: 16 residues. The CDR3 here is CASSLEAGGPWNEQFF. The CDR3 DNA reads as TGTGCCAGCAGCTTAGAGGCGGGAGGGCCGTGGAATGAGCAGTTCTTC.

Only a few counts were recorded for this clone. The chain employs TRBV5-1 and TRBJ2-3, with D tentatively TRBD2 (6 bases). V was shortened by 1 base and J by 1 base, with 7 bases between the two germline ends. Germline V lookup: CDR1 SGHRS, CDR2 YFSETQ. The CDR3 loop spans 14 amino acids. The CDR3 DNA is TGCGCCAGCAGCTTGCAGCGGGGCACAGATACGCAGTATTTT. Amino acid sequence: CASSLQRGTDTQYF.

V usage is TRBV18 and J usage is TRBJ2-3, with D possibly being TRBD2 (6 bases). Germline CDR1 KGHSH, CDR2 LQKENI. The CDR3 has 16 amino acids. Trimming removed 4 bases at V and 1 base at J, with 15 bases between. CDR3 region: CASSHRRVLGTDTQYF. CDR3 nucleotide sequence: TGTGCCAGCTCACACCGGAGGGTCCTAGGCACAGATACGCAGTATTTT.

There are a few counts of this clone. The chain couples TRBV7-2 to TRBJ2-1; 7 nucleotides match TRBD2. Germline CDR1 and CDR2: SGHTA and FQGNSA. The CDR3 runs 18 residues. Trimming cost V 5 bases and J 9 bases; bases outside gene matches: 22. This chain's CDR3 is CASSPPSALAAARGEQFF. CDR3 bases: TGTGCCAGCAGCCCCCCCTCGGCTCTAGCGGCCGCCCGGGGTGAGCAGTTCTTC.

The chain uses TRBV5-1 and TRBJ2-1; D gene ambiguous. V was pared by 4 bases and J by 7 bases, with 15 bases between. CDR1 SGHRS and CDR2 YFSETQ come from the germline V gene. This CDR3 has 14 residues. The CDR3 sequence: CASSPTVTSNEQFF. The CDR3 nucleotides are TGCGCCAGCAGCCCCACGGTGACTTCGAATGAGCAGTTCTTC.

This chain links TRBV5-1 with TRBJ2-2; D might be TRBD1 (7 bases). The germline V gene encodes CDR1 SGHRS and CDR2 YFSETQ. The CDR3 has 15 amino acids. Trimming took 3 bases from V and 3 from J, leaving 12 bases between them. In nucleotides, the CDR3 is TGCGCCAGCAGCTGGAGGGGGCCGGACACCGGGGAGCTGTTTTTT. This sequence encodes CASSWRGPDTGELFF.

The rearrangement uses TRBV19 and TRBJ1-1; 7 bases map to TRBD1. Trimming took 9 bases from V and 3 from J; bases not matched to a gene: 4. There are 12 residues in the CDR3. Germline-derived CDR1 and CDR2 are LNHDA and SQIVND (reference sequence). The CDR3 coding sequence is TGTGCCAGGGTAACAGGGGACACTGAAGCTTTCTTT. It specifies CARVTGDTEAFF. The variable domain in full, completed from reference TRBV19 and TRBJ1-1, reads DGGITQSPKYLFRKEGQNVTLSCEQNLNHDAMYWYRQDPGQGLRLIYYSQIVNDFQKGDIAEGYSVSREKKESFPLTVTSAQKNPTAFYLCARVTGDTEAFFGQGTRLTVV.

The genes are TRBV5-1 and TRBJ1-1; TRBD1 aligns across 7 bases. Germline CDR1 SGHRS, CDR2 YFSETQ. V was pared by 3 bases and J by 0 bases, with 5 bases of the junction left unmatched. The length of the CDR3 is 15 residues. The CDR3 loop reads CASSSRQGMNTEAFF. The CDR3 bases are TGCGCCAGCAGCTCCCGACAGGGCATGAACACTGAAGCTTTCTTT.

This rearrangement joins TRBV15 to TRBJ1-2, with 8 bases lining up with TRBD1. The ends lost 2 bases at V and 4 bases at J; junction bases unmatched: 12. This CDR3 contains 17 residues. CDR1 LNHNV and CDR2 YYDKDF come from the germline V gene (reference sequence). In DNA, the CDR3 is TGTGCCACCAGCAGACCCGGACAGGGACGAATGGGCTATGGCTACACCTTC. It yields the protein CATSRPGQGRMGYGYTF.

The genes are TRBV27 and TRBJ1-4, with 7 bases fitting TRBD1. The germline gives CDR1 MNHEY, CDR2 SMNVEV (reference sequence). This CDR3 region has 16 residues. With V trimmed by 4 bases and J by 1 base, 6 bases remained unmatched. As DNA, the CDR3 is TGTGCCAGCAGTTCCCGAAACAGGGGAACTAATGAAAAACTGTTTTTT. Protein: CASSSRNRGTNEKLFF.

The CDR3 DNA is TGTGCCAGCAGTGGGACAGCAGATACGCAGTATTTT. It encodes CASSGTADTQYF. This chain uses TRBV28 with TRBJ2-3, with 7 bases that match TRBD1. With 5 bases clipped from V and 4 bases from J, the junction kept 0 bases outside the gene matches. Germline-derived CDR1 and CDR2 are MDHEN and SYDVKM. The CDR3 runs 12 residues.

The chain uses TRBV6-1 and TRBJ2-7, with TRBD2 as a possible D gene (5 bases). Deletions cut 8 bases from V and 0 bases from J, with 17 bases between. The CDR3 runs 15 residues. Germline V gives CDR1 MNHNS, CDR2 SASEGT. CDR3 protein: CASLPGVSYSYEQYF. The DNA of the CDR3 is TGTGCCAGCCTACCCGGGGTCTCTTACTCCTACGAGCAGTACTTC.

The chain combines TRBV15 with TRBJ1-3; D gene unclear. The CDR3 length is 14 residues. Trimming left V 3 bases short and J 4 bases short, with 10 bases between. The germline V gene encodes CDR1 LNHNV and CDR2 YYDKDF (reference sequence). This CDR3 is CATSSEGSGNTIYF. The CDR3, as DNA: TGTGCCACCAGCAGTGAGGGATCCGGAAACACCATATATTTT.

V usage is TRBV6-1 and J usage is TRBJ2-2; 8 bases map to TRBD2. Trimming took 8 bases from V and 5 from J; bases not matched to a gene: 7. This CDR3 is 14 amino acids long. Germline loops: CDR1 MNHNS, CDR2 SASEGT. The CDR3 spells CASRAGDWTGELFF. Here the CDR3 DNA reads TGTGCCAGCCGAGCGGGGGATTGGACCGGGGAGCTGTTTTTT.

The V and J genes are TRBV7-9 and TRBJ2-7; 8 nucleotides line up with TRBD1. Germline V gene lookup returns CDR1 SEHNR and CDR2 FQNEAQ (reference sequence). V lost 6 bases, J lost 11 bases, and 12 bases stayed unmatched. CDR3 length: 13 residues. The chain's CDR3 is CASRGGQGKSEYF. The CDR3 DNA follows: TGTGCCAGCAGAGGAGGACAGGGAAAGTCGGAGTACTTC.

As DNA, the CDR3 is TGCGCCAGCAGCTTAAGCGGGAGGGCCGGGGAGCTGTTTTTT. This sequence encodes CASSLSGRAGELFF. The chain is built from TRBV5-1 and TRBJ2-2; 10 bases match TRBD2. The CDR3 runs to 14 residues. V shed 2 bases and J 6 bases; nucleotides not matched to a gene: 1. Germline loops: CDR1 SGHRS, CDR2 YFSETQ.

This chain links TRBV11-2 with TRBJ1-5; D not certain. V lost 4 bases, J lost 3 bases, and 13 bases lay in between. From germline, CDR1 is SGHAT and CDR2 FQNNGV. CDR3 length equals 15 residues. The DNA for the CDR3 is TGTGCCAGCAGCTCCTGGGCCGGGGACAATCAGCCCCAGCATTTT. Translating gives CASSSWAGDNQPQHF.